This T cell receptor beta chain was identified during a study of cytomegalovirus exposure and HLA in healthy donors. Per the germline V gene, CDR1 is KGHSH and CDR2 is LQKENI. CDR3 length: 15 residues. V shed 0 bases and J shed 5 bases, with 13 bases lying between them. This PCR relied on a set of 60 Vbeta primers and 13 Jbeta primers. Sequenced by immunoSEQ multiplex PCR; TCRdb stores in-frame clones only, minus some. The table has 75,000 to 90,000 clones, around 85% seen once. This TCR derives from a human donor in good health. This chain connects TRBV18 to TRBJ1-1, with D tentatively TRBD1 (6 bases). Input material: PBMCs. The CDR3, as DNA: TGTGCCAGCTCACCACCGGCAGGGGTGGGAACTGAAGCTTTCTTT. Amino acids: CASSPPAGVGTEAFF.